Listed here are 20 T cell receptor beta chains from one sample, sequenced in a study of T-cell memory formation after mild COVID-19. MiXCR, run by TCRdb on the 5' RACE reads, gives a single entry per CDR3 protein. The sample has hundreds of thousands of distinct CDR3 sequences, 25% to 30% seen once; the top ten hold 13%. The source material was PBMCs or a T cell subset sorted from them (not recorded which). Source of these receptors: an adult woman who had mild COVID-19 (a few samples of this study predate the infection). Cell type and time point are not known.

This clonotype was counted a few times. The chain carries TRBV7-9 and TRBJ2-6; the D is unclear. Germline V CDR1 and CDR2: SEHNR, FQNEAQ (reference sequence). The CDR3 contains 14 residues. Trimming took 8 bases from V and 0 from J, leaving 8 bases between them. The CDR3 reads CASGEGSGANVLTF. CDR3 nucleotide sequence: TGTGCCAGCGGCGAAGGCTCTGGGGCCAACGTCCTGACTTTC.

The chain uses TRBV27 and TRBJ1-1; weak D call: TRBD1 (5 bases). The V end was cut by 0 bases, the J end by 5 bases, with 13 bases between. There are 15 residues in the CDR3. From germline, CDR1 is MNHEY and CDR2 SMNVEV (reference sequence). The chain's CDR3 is CASSLSAGSGTEAFF. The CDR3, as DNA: TGTGCCAGCAGTTTATCTGCAGGGAGTGGAACTGAAGCTTTCTTT.

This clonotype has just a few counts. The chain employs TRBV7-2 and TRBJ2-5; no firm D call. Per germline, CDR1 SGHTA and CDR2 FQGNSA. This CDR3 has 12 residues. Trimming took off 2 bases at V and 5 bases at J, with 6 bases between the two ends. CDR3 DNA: TGTGCCAGCAGCTTAACTCTGGAGACCCAGTACTTC. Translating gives CASSLTLETQYF.

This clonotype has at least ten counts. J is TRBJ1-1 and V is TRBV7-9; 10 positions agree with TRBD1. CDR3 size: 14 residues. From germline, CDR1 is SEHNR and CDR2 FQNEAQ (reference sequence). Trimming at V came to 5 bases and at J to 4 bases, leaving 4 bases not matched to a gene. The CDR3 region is CASSHGQGGTEAFF. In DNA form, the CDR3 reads TGTGCCAGCAGCCATGGACAGGGGGGCACTGAAGCTTTCTTT.

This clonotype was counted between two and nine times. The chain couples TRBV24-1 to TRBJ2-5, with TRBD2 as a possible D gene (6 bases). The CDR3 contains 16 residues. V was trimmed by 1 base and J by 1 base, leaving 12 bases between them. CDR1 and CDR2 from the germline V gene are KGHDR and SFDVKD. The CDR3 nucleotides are TGTGCCACCAGTGATTTTAGGCAGGGAGGCCAAGAGACCCAGTACTTC. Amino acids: CATSDFRQGGQETQYF.

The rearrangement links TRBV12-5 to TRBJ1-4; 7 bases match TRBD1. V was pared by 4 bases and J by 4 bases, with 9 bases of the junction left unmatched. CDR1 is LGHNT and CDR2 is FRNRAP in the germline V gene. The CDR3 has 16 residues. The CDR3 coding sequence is TGTGCTAGTGGTTCGCCGGGACAGAGCTTTAATGAAAAACTGTTTTTT. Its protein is CASGSPGQSFNEKLFF.

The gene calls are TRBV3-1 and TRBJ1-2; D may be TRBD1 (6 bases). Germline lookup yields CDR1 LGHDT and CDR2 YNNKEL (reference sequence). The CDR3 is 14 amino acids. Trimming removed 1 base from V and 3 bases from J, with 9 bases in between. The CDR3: CASSQAGAYYGYTF. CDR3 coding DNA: TGTGCCAGCAGCCAAGCAGGGGCCTACTATGGCTACACCTTC.

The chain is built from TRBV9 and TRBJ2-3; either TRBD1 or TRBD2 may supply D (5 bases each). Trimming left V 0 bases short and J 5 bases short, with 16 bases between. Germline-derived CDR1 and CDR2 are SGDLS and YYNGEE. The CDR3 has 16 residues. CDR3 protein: CASSVEGRRYEDTQYF. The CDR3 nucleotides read TGTGCCAGCAGCGTAGAGGGACGCCGATACGAAGATACGCAGTATTTT.

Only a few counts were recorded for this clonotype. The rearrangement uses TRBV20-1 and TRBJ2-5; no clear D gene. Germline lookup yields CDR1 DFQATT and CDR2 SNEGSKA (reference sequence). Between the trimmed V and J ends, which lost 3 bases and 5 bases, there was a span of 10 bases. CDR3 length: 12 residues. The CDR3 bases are TGCAGTGCTAGGCCCCTGGGGGAGACCCAGTACTTC. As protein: CSARPLGETQYF.

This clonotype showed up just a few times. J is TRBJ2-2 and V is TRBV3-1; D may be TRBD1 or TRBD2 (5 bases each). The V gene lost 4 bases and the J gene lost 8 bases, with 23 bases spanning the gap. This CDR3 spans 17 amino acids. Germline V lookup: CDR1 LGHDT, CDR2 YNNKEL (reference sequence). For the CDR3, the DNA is TGTGCCAGCAGCCTCCTCCGGGACCTCGGAACACCGGGGGAGCTGTTTTTT. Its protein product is CASSLLRDLGTPGELFF.

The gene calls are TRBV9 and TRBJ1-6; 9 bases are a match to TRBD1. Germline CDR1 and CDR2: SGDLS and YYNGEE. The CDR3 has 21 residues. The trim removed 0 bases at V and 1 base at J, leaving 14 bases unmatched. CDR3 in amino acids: CASSVATRGDRVGSYNSPLHF. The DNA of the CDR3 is TGTGCCAGCAGCGTAGCTACTAGGGGGGACAGGGTAGGGTCCTATAATTCACCCCTCCACTTT.

The CDR3 DNA follows: TGTGCCAGCAGTTTGGACAGGGCGTCTGAGCAGTACTTC. It codes for CASSLDRASEQYF. The chain combines TRBV6-2 or TRBV6-3 with TRBJ2-7; 8 positions agree with TRBD1. Per germline, CDR1 MNHEY and CDR2 SVGEGT. J was trimmed by 7 bases and V by 4 bases; bases with no gene match: 6. The CDR3 totals 13 residues.

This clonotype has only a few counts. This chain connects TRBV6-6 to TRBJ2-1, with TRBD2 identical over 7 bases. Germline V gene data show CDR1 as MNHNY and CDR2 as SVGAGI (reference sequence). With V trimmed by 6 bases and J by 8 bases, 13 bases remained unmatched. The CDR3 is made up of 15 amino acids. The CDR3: CASSPGSGEWDEQFF. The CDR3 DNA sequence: TGTGCCAGCAGCCCGGGGAGCGGGGAGTGGGATGAGCAGTTCTTC.

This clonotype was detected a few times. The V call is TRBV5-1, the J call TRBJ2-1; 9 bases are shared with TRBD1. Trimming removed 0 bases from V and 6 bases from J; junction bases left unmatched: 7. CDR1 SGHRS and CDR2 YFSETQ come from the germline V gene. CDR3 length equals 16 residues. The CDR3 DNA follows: TGCGCCAGCAGCTTGGGTTGGGACAGGGTTGGCAATGAGCAGTTCTTC. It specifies CASSLGWDRVGNEQFF.

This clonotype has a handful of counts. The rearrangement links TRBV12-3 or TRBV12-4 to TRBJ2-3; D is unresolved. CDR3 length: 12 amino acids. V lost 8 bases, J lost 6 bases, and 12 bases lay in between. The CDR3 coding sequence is TGTGCCAGCCGCCCACCCGGCGATACGCAGTATTTT. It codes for CASRPPGDTQYF.

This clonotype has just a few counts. In DNA, the CDR3 is TGCGCCAGCAGCCGGACGACAGGGACACTGAACACTGAAGCTTTCTTT. Amino acids: CASSRTTGTLNTEAFF. The V and J genes are TRBV5-1 and TRBJ1-1, with TRBD1 matching 7 bases. J gave up 0 bases and V 4 bases, and 9 bases lay outside the gene matches. CDR3 length: 16 amino acids. CDR1 SGHRS and CDR2 YFSETQ come from the germline V gene.

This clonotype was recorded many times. CDR3 amino acids: CASSDFGTGSEQYF. The CDR3 nucleotides are TGTGCCAGCAGTGATTTCGGGACAGGGAGTGAGCAGTACTTC. This chain joins TRBV25-1 and TRBJ2-7; the match to TRBD1 covers 9 bases. The CDR3 runs 14 residues. V trimming: 3 bases; J trimming: 7 bases; junction bases outside the gene matches: 7. The germline V gene has CDR1 MGHDK and CDR2 SYGVNS.

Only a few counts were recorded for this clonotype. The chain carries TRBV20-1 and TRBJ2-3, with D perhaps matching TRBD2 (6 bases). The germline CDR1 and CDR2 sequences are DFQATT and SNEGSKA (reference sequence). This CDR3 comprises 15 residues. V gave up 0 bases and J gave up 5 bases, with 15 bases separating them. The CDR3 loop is CSARDSGREVDTQYF. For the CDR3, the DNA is TGCAGTGCTAGAGATTCGGGCAGGGAGGTAGATACGCAGTATTTT.

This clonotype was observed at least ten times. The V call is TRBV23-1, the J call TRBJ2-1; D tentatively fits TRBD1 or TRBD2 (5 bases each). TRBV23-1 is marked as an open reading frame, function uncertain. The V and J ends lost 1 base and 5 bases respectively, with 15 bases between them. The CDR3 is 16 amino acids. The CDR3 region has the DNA TGCGCCAGCAGTCAATACGGGACCGAAATGGACAATGAGCAGTTCTTC. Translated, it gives CASSQYGTEMDNEQFF.

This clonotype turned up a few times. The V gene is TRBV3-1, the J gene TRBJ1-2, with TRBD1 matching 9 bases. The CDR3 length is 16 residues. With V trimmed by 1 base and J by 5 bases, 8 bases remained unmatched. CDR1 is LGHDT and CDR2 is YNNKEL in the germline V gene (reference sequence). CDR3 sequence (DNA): TGTGCCAGCAGCCAAGCTGAGACAGGGGGTTCATATGGCTACACCTTC. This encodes CASSQAETGGSYGYTF. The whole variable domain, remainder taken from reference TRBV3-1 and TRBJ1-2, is DTAVSQTPKYLVTQMGNDKSIKCEQNLGHDTMYWYKQDSKKFLKIMFSYNNKELIINETVPNRFSPKSPDKAHLNLHINSLELGDSAVYFCASSQAETGGSYGYTFGSGTRLTVV.